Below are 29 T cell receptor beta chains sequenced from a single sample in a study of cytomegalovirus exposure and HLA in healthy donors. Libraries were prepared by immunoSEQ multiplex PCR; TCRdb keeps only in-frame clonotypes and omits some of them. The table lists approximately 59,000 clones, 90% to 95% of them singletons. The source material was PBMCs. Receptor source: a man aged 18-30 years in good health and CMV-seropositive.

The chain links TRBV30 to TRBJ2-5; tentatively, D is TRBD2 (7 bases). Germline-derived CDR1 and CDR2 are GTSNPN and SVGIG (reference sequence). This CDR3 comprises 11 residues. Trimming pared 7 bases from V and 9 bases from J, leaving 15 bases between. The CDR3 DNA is TGTGCCTACGAGGTAGGGGGGGCCCAGTACTTC. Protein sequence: CAYEVGGAQYF. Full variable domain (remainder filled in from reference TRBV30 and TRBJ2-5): SQTIHQWPATLVQPVGSPLSLECTVEGTSNPNLYWYRQAAGRGLQLLFYSVGIGQISSEVPQNLSASRPQDRQFILSSKKLLLSDSGFYLCAYEVGGAQYFGPGTRLLVL.

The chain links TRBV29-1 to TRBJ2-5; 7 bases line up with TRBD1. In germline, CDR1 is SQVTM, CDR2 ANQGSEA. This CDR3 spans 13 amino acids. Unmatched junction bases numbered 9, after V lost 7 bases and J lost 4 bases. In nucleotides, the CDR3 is TGCAGCGCCGCGACAGGGTACGGAGAGACCCAGTACTTC. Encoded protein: CSAATGYGETQYF.

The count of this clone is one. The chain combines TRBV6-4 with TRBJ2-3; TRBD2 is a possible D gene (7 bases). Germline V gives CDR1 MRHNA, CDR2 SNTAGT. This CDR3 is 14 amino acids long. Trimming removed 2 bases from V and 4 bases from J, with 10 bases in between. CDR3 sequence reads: CASSDRGGPDTQYF. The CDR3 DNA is TGTGCCAGCAGTGACAGGGGGGGGCCAGATACGCAGTATTTT.

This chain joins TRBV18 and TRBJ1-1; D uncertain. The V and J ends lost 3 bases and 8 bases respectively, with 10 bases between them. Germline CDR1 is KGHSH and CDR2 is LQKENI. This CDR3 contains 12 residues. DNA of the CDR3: TGTGCCAGCTCACCCGGGGTACGAGAAGCTTTCTTT. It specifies CASSPGVREAFF.

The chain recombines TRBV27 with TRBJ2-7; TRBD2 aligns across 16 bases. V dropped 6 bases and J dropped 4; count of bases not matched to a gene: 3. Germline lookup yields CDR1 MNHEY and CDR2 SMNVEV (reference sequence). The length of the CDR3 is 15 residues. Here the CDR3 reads CASRQGLAGGYEQYF. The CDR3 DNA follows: TGTGCCAGCAGACAGGGACTAGCGGGAGGGTACGAGCAGTACTTC.

DNA for the CDR3: TGCGCCAGTAGGATGGGGACAGCCTACGAGCAGTACTTC. Its translation: CASRMGTAYEQYF. J is TRBJ2-7 and V is TRBV5-1; 7 bases line up with TRBD1. The length of the CDR3 is 13 residues. Germline V lookup: CDR1 SGHRS, CDR2 YFSETQ. Germline trimming cut 8 bases from V and 2 bases from J; bases unmatched to any gene: 7.

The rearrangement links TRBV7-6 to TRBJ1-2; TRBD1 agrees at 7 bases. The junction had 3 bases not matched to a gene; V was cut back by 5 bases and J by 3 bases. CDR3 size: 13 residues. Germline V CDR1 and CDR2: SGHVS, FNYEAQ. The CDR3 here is CASSLGQDYGYTF. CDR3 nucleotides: TGTGCCAGCAGCCTCGGACAGGACTATGGCTACACCTTC.

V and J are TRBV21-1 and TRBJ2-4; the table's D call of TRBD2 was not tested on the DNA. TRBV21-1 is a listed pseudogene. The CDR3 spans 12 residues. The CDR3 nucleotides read TGTGCCAGCAGAAAGCCTAAAAACATTCAGTACTTC. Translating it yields CASRKPKNIQYF.

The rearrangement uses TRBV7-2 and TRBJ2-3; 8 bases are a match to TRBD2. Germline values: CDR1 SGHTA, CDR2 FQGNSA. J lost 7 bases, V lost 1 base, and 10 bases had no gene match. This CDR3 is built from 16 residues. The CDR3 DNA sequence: TGTGCCAGCAGCTTAGACCCAGCTAGCGGGTGGTATACGCAGTATTTT. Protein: CASSLDPASGWYTQYF.

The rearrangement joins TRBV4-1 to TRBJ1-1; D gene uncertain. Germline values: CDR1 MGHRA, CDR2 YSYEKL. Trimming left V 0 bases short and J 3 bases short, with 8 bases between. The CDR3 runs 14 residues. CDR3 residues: CASSQDMGDTEAFF. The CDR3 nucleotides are TGCGCCAGCAGCCAAGACATGGGAGACACTGAAGCTTTCTTT.

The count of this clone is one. CDR3 coding DNA: TGTGCCAGCTCACCAGGGCTCCGCTCCTACAATGAGCAGTTCTTC. Amino acids: CASSPGLRSYNEQFF. The chain uses TRBV18 and TRBJ2-1, with D unclear. The V gene lost 2 bases and the J gene lost 0 bases, with 8 bases spanning the gap. Germline assignment: CDR1 KGHSH and CDR2 LQKENI. CDR3 length: 15 residues.

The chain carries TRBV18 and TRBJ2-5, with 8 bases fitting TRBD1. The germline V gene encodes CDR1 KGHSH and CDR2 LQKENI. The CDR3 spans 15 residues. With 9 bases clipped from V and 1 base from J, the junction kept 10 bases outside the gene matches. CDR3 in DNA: TGTGCCAGTCACCGGACAGGGATGGGCCAAGAGACCCAGTACTTC. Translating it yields CASHRTGMGQETQYF. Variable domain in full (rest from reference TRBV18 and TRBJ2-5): NAGVMQNPRHLVRRRGQEARLRCSPMKGHSHVYWYRQLPEEGLKFMVYLQKENIIDESGMPKERFSAEFPKEGPSILRIQQVVRGDSAAYFCASHRTGMGQETQYFGPGTRLLVL.

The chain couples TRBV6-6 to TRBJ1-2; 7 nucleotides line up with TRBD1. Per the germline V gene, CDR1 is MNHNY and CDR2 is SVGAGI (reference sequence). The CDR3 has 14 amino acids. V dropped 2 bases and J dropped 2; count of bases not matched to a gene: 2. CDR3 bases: TGTGCCAGCAGTTACACGGACAGGAACTATGGCTACACCTTC. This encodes CASSYTDRNYGYTF.

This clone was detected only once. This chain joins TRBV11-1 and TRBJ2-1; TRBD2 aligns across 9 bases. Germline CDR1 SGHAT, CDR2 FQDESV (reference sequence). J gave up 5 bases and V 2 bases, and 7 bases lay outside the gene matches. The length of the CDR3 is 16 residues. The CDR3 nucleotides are TGTGCCAGCAGCTTACTAGCGGGATACCCCAACAATGAGCAGTTCTTC. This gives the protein CASSLLAGYPNNEQFF.

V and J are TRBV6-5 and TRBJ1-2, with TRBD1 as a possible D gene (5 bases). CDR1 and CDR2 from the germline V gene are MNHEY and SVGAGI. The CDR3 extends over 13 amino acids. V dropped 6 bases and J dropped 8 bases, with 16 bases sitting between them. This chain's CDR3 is CASRNGGPGGYTF. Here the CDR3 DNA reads TGTGCCAGCAGAAACGGGGGACCTGGGGGCTACACCTTC.

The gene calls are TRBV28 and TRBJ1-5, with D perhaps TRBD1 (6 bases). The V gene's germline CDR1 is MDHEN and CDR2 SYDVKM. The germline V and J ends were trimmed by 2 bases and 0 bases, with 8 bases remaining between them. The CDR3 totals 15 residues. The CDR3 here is CASSLTGHSNQPQHF. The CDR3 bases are TGTGCCAGCAGTTTAACAGGGCATAGCAATCAGCCCCAGCATTTT. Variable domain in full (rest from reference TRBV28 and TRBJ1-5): DVKVTQSSRYLVKRTGEKVFLECVQDMDHENMFWYRQDPGLGLRLIYFSYDVKMKEKGDIPEGYSVSREKKERFSLILESASTNQTSMYLCASSLTGHSNQPQHFGDGTRLSIL.

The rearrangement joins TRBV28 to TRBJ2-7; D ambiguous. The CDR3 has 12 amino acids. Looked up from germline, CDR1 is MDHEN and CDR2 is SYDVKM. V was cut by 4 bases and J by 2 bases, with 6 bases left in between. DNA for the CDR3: TGTGCCAGCAGTTGGAGAACCTACGAGCAGTACTTC. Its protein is CASSWRTYEQYF.

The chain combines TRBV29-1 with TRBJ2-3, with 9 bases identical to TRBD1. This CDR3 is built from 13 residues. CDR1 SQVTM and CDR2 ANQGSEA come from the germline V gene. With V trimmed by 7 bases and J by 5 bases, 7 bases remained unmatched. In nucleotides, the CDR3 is TGCAGCGCGCTCACAGGGGGCAGAGATACGCAGTATTTT. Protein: CSALTGGRDTQYF.

CDR3 DNA sequence: TGTGCCATCAGTGAGTCGGGACAGATGGACTACGAGCAGTACTTC. It encodes CAISESGQMDYEQYF. V gene TRBV10-3 combines with J gene TRBJ2-7; 7 bases are shared with TRBD1. This CDR3 comprises 15 residues. Germline CDR1 reads ENHRY; CDR2 reads SYGVKD. The ends lost 0 bases at V and 3 bases at J; junction bases unmatched: 5.

The DNA of the CDR3 is TGTGCCAGCAGCTTGGAGGCAGCGACTCTCTATGGCTACACCTTC. This gives the protein CASSLEAATLYGYTF. The chain is built from TRBV5-6 and TRBJ1-2; D is uncertain. Deletions cut 0 bases from V and 4 bases from J, with 13 bases between. The CDR3 is made up of 15 amino acids. Looked up from germline, CDR1 is SGHDT and CDR2 is YYEEEE.

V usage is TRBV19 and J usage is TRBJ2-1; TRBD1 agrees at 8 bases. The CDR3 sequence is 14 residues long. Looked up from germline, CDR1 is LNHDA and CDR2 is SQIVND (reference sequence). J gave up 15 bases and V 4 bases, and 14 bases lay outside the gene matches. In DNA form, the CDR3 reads TGTGCCAGTAGTAATCAGGGGGCCGGGACAGAAAGGTTCTTC. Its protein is CASSNQGAGTERFF. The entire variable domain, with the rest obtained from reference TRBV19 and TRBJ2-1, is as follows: DGGITQSPKYLFRKEGQNVTLSCEQNLNHDAMYWYRQDPGQGLRLIYYSQIVNDFQKGDIAEGYSVSREKKESFPLTVTSAQKNPTAFYLCASSNQGAGTERFFGPGTRLTVL.

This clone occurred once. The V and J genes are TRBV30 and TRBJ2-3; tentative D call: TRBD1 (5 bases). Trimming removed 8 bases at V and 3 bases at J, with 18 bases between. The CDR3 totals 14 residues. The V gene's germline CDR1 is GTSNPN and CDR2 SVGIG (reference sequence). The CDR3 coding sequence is TGTGCCGTGGATACAGGACACGGGACAGATACGCAGTATTTT. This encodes CAVDTGHGTDTQYF.

CDR3 protein: CASSVGTSATTINEQFF. CDR3 DNA: TGTGCCAGCAGCGTGGGGACTAGCGCTACGACGATCAATGAGCAGTTCTTC. The rearrangement uses TRBV9 and TRBJ2-1; 10 bases are a match to TRBD2. The CDR3 spans 17 residues. The ends lost 2 bases at V and 6 bases at J; junction bases unmatched: 11. Looked up from germline, CDR1 is SGDLS and CDR2 is YYNGEE.

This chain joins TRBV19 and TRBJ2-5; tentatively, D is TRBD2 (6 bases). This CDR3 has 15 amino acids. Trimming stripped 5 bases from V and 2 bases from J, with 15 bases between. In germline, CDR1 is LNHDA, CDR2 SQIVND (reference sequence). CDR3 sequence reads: CASSLSGTSQETQYF. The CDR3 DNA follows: TGTGCCAGTAGTCTGTCCGGGACTTCACAAGAGACCCAGTACTTC.

In nucleotides, the CDR3 is TGTGCCAGCAGCTTAGAACAGAGCACAGATACGCAGTATTTT. Its translation is CASSLEQSTDTQYF. The chain joins TRBV7-9 to TRBJ2-3; D gene unclear. This CDR3 has 14 amino acids. The V end was cut by 1 base, the J end by 0 bases, with 5 bases between. CDR1 is SEHNR, CDR2 FQNEAQ, per germline (reference sequence).

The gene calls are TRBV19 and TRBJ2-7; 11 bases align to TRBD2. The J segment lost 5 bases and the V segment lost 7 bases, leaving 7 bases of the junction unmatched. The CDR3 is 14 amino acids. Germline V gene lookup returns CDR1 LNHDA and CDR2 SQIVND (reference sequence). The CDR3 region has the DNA TGTGCCAGTAAGATAGCGGGAGGGCCAAACGAGCAGTACTTC. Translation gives CASKIAGGPNEQYF.

The CDR3 DNA sequence: TGTGCTAGTGGTTTGGGACAGGGATACCAAGAGACCCAGTACTTC. Residues: CASGLGQGYQETQYF. The chain employs TRBV12-5 and TRBJ2-5; 7 nucleotides agree with TRBD1. V shed 1 base, J shed 0 bases, and the junction held 2 bases outside the gene matches. CDR3 length: 15 amino acids. Germline V gene sequence: CDR1 LGHNT, CDR2 FRNRAP.

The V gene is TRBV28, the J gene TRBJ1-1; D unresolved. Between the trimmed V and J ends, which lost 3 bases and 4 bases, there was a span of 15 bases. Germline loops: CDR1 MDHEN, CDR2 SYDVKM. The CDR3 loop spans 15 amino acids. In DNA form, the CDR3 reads TGTGCCAGCAGTTTCTGGGCGGGCAAGGGCACTGAAGCTTTCTTT. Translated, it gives CASSFWAGKGTEAFF.

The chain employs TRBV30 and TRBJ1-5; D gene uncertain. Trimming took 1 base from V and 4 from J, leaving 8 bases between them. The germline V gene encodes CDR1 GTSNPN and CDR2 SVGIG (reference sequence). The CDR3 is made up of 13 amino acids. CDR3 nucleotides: TGTGCCTGGAGTGAACAGCCTAATCAGCCCCAGCATTTT. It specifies CAWSEQPNQPQHF.